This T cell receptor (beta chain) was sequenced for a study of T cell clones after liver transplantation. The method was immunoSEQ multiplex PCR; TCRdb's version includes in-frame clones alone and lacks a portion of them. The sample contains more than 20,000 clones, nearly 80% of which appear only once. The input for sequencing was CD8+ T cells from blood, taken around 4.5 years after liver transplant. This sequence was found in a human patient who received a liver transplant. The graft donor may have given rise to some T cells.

Here the CDR3 reads CASSTRFDGELFF. The CDR3 DNA reads as TGTGCCAGCAGTACCCGATTCGACGGGGAGCTGTTTTTT. V usage is TRBV6-5 and J usage is TRBJ2-2; D is ambiguous. The V end lost 5 bases, the J end lost 7 bases, and 11 bases lay between the germline ends. From germline, CDR1 is MNHEY and CDR2 SVGAGI. This CDR3 is built from 13 residues.